This T cell receptor beta chain was captured in a study of neoadjuvant nivolumab and ipilimumab in lung cancer (dated by TCRdb to 2018 to 2020). As for the study more broadly: Intravenous nivolumab was dosed at 3 mg/kg on days 1, 15 and 29, and in the combination arm ipilimumab 1 mg/kg was added on day 1 only. The primary trial endpoint was the major pathologic response (MPR) rate in the intention-to-treat population in each study arm. Seven patients had matched pretherapy and resected tumor pairs analyzed, with four treated with nivolumab and three with nivolumab plus ipilimumab. TCR repertoires in pretherapy (baseline) peripheral blood were compared with TCR repertoires in tumors resected at surgery after neoadjuvant immune checkpoint blockade. The trial treated some 44 patients with operable NSCLC: roughly 23 were randomized to nivolumab monotherapy and approximately 20 to nivolumab plus ipilimumab. General findings and caveats noted by the study authors: A small number of samples underwent TCR sequencing. From pretherapy to surgery, increases in tumor T-cell richness and clonality were observed in three of three dual-therapy tumors but in only two of four nivolumab-treated tumors. TCR richness in pretherapy blood showed a positive correlation with richness in tumors resected after neoadjuvant therapy (Spearman R ≈ 0.78). Greater TCR richness and clonality were observed in resected tumors than in tumor-adjacent uninvolved lung, and increases were observed in more dual-therapy-treated tumors. There was no significant correlation between TCR clonality and pathologic tumor regression, and just a single major-pathologic-response sample was available for the clonality-regression analysis.

The time point label, read with the paper, signifies: pretherapy, before neoadjuvant immune checkpoint inhibitors. Samples came from the phase 2 randomized NEOSTAR trial, which tested neoadjuvant nivolumab or nivolumab plus ipilimumab followed by surgery in operable NSCLC. The library was generated by the immunoSEQ multiplex PCR assay. Under the source paper's analysis protocol: Repertoires were summarized by richness and clonality, and significantly expanded and contracted clones were identified between pre- and post-therapy samples. TCRdb mirrors the immuneACCESS table, restricted to in-frame sequences. Some clones are absent from its copies; in checked studies, under half trace to an unresolved V gene, and the reason for the others is unknown. That table furnishes V, J and clone size, whereas the DNA furnished D and trimming. This sample comprises 39,000 or so clones, approximately 92% of them detected only once. The ten largest clonotypes hold approximately 3.4% of the sample.

CDR3 length: 15 amino acids, cysteine to phenylalanine. CDR3 DNA only is kept here, 45 bases in frame from base 1. According to the germline V gene, CDR1 reads SGHNT and CDR2 reads YENEEA. Relative to germline, V is 1 base shorter and J is 3 bases shorter, with 12 bases between their ends. As to this clone: Its antigen remains undetermined. Base qualities are not at hand, and no much larger clone is one base apart.

The sample here was peripheral blood, taken before neoadjuvant nivolumab, alone or with ipilimumab. Here the chain combines TRBV11-3 and TRBJ1-1; no D segment can be confidently identified. This sequence originates from an adult with non-small cell lung cancer. The nucleotide sequence reads TGTGCCAGCAGCTTAGGAGGGTCGGGGTACACTGAAGCTTTCTTT. Translated, this gives CASSLGGSGYTEAFF.